This T cell receptor (beta chain) was profiled in a study of cytomegalovirus exposure and HLA in healthy donors. Study-wide results and limits: Association of a missense DCLRE1C variant with TCR beta V- and J-gene trimming was reported in a later analysis.

To note about this clone: Its cognate antigen is unknown.

CDR1 and CDR2 (germline): WSHSY, SAAADI. The CDR3 loop spans 16 amino acids. Trimming shortened V by 4 bases and J by 1 base, and 17 bases separated the two germline ends. PCR primers comprised 60 Vbeta and 13 Jbeta primers. Data came from immunoSEQ multiplex PCR; TCRdb stores just in-frame clones and leaves some out. This repertoire shows roughly 97,000 clones, 73% found once; its top ten account for 3% to 4%. Each donor was healthy, and each was a bone marrow donor. This chain joins TRBV10-2 and TRBJ2-7; D perhaps matches TRBD1 (5 bases). What was sequenced was PBMCs. This clonotype originated in a man between 40 and 49 years old in good health and CMV-seronegative. The CDR3 spells CASSASLAGQSYEQYF. The DNA for the CDR3 is TGCGCCAGCAGTGCTTCTCTGGCAGGGCAATCCTACGAGCAGTACTTC.